The rows below give T cell receptor beta chains drawn from one sample of a study of T cell responses to AZD1222 COVID-19 vaccine. Generated by immunoSEQ multiplex PCR, the TCRdb table keeps only in-frame clones and is missing some. Of some 120,000 clones listed, 92% are singletons. The sequencing here drew on peripheral blood, taken 28 days after the second AZD1222 dose. The receptors originated from an adult who received the AZD1222 COVID-19 vaccine. CDR3s include the opening cysteine and the closing phenylalanine or tryptophan. The D gene is left open where the match is weak. Expanded clones are given a class, and other clones once, few, many or no size at all.

DNA	CDR3	V	D	size	J
TGTGCCACCAGTGATGGAATTTCCAGGGGTGCTGAAGCTTTCTTT	CATSDGISRGAEAFF	TRBV24-1	NA	NA	TRBJ1-1
TGTGCCAGCAGCTTCACCAGGGACAGATTTAATGAAAAACTGTTTTTT	CASSFTRDRFNEKLFF	TRBV7-9	TRBD1	NA	TRBJ1-4
TGCGCCAGCAGCCAAGCGGGAGGCGCCTACGAGCAGTACTTC	CASSQAGGAYEQYF	TRBV5-1	TRBD2	NA	TRBJ2-7
TGTGCCAGCAGTTTGCTCCGGGGGCCGAACACTGAAGCTTTCTTT	CASSLLRGPNTEAFF	TRBV2	NA	NA	TRBJ1-1
TGTGCCAGCAGTTTAACCGGTGGAAGGCCTGCGGAGCAGTACTTC	CASSLTGGRPAEQYF	TRBV28	NA	NA	TRBJ2-7
TGTGCCAGCAGCTTATCCCAGGACAGGGAATACGAGCAGTACTTC	CASSLSQDREYEQYF	TRBV7-9	TRBD1	NA	TRBJ2-7
TGTGCCAGCAGTGAGAGGGGCCCCACAGATACGCAGTATTTT	CASSERGPTDTQYF	TRBV6-1	NA	NA	TRBJ2-3
TGTGCCAGCTCACCGGGGCTTGGCGGTCAGCCCCAGCATTTT	CASSPGLGGQPQHF	TRBV18	NA	NA	TRBJ1-5
TGTGCCAGCAGTTTTCCAGGGTCGGCGCGGGGCTACACCTTC	CASSFPGSARGYTF	TRBV28	NA	NA	TRBJ1-2
TGTGCCAGCAGCCCTGGTCGTATCGTAAGATCCTACAATGAGCAGTTCTTC	CASSPGRIVRSYNEQFF	TRBV7-9	NA	NA	TRBJ2-1
TGCGCCAGCGACTCAGGGGGTAGCTCCTACAATGAGCAGTTCTTC	CASDSGGSSYNEQFF	TRBV5-1	TRBD1	NA	TRBJ2-1
TGTGCCAGCAGTTCTTACCCGCCGGGCAGGGGGCGGTCGGGCGGCAATCAGCCCCAGCATTTT	CASSSYPPGRGRSGGNQPQHF	TRBV27	TRBD1	NA	TRBJ1-5
TGTGCCAGCAGCTTAGAAAGGGTATCGAACACCGGGGAGCTGTTTTTT	CASSLERVSNTGELFF	TRBV7-2	NA	NA	TRBJ2-2
TGTGCCAGCACCCGGGACCTTGACAATGAGCAGTTCTTC	CASTRDLDNEQFF	TRBV12-3/TRBV12-4	NA	NA	TRBJ2-1
TGTGCCAGCAGCGCCGGGACAGGGTTCGGCGAGACCCAGTACTTC	CASSAGTGFGETQYF	TRBV6-5	TRBD1	NA	TRBJ2-5
TGTGCCAGTAGTATAGGGACAGCTAATTCACCCCTCCACTTT	CASSIGTANSPLHF	TRBV19	NA	NA	TRBJ1-6
TGTGCCAGCTCACACGGGAAGAACACTGAAGCTTTCTTT	CASSHGKNTEAFF	TRBV18	NA	NA	TRBJ1-1
TGTGCCAGCAGCCTAGACCCTGGTTCACCCCTCCACTTT	CASSLDPGSPLHF	TRBV3-1/TRBV3-2	NA	NA	TRBJ1-6
TGTGCCAGCAGCGCCTCGACAGGGGTTAGTCAGCCCCAGCATTTT	CASSASTGVSQPQHF	TRBV9	TRBD1	NA	TRBJ1-5
TGTGCCAGTAGTATCCAGGGGCACTTAAATCAGCCCCAGCATTTT	CASSIQGHLNQPQHF	TRBV19	NA	NA	TRBJ1-5
TGTGCCAGCAGGGGACTAGCGGGAGCCGGGGAGCTGTTTTTT	CASRGLAGAGELFF	TRBV2	TRBD2	few	TRBJ2-2
TGCGCCAGCAGCTTGGGGGGGCCGAGCTATGGCTACACCTTC	CASSLGGPSYGYTF	TRBV5-1	NA	NA	TRBJ1-2
TGTGCCAGCAGCATTAGCGGGACGCCCTACAATGAGCAGTTCTTC	CASSISGTPYNEQFF	TRBV27	TRBD2	NA	TRBJ2-1
TGTGCCAGCAGCTACAGGGAGAGCTACGAGCAGTACTTC	CASSYRESYEQYF	TRBV5-4	NA	NA	TRBJ2-7
TGCGCCAGCACCAGACGGGGAGGCTCCTACAATGAGCAGTTCTTC	CASTRRGGSYNEQFF	TRBV5-1	NA	NA	TRBJ2-1
TGTGCCAGCAGGGAACAGCGCTCCTGGGATTATTCACCCCTCCACTTT	CASREQRSWDYSPLHF	TRBV2	NA	NA	TRBJ1-6
TGTGCCAGCAGCTTGGGACAGGGGCCCACAGATACGCAGTATTTT	CASSLGQGPTDTQYF	TRBV5-4	TRBD1	NA	TRBJ2-3
TGTGCCAGCAGCTTGGGCGCGGGGGAGCAGTTCTTC	CASSLGAGEQFF	TRBV7-9	NA	once	TRBJ2-1
TGTGCCAGTAGTATAGACCCTAGCGGCCCAGATACGCAGTATTTT	CASSIDPSGPDTQYF	TRBV19	TRBD2	NA	TRBJ2-3
TGTGCCAGCAGCTTGGGTGGCGCAGGGGGCTTCACTGAAGCTTTCTTT	CASSLGGAGGFTEAFF	TRBV5-4	TRBD1	NA	TRBJ1-1
TGTGCCAGCAGTGAACGGTATAGGGCCGACGGCAATGAGCAGTTCTTC	CASSERYRADGNEQFF	TRBV6-1	NA	NA	TRBJ2-1
TGTGCCAGCAGCACCCGAGGGATAGCGGGGGGCCCTAGCACAGATACGCAGTATTTT	CASSTRGIAGGPSTDTQYF	TRBV7-2	TRBD2	NA	TRBJ2-3
TGCGCCAGCAGCTTTTCAGGGGCTTCACCCCTCCACTTT	CASSFSGASPLHF	TRBV5-1	NA	NA	TRBJ1-6
TGTGCCAGCTCTCCGGGTCAGGGGGATGAAAAACTGTTTTTT	CASSPGQGDEKLFF	TRBV18	TRBD1	NA	TRBJ1-4
TGCGCCAGCAGATTAGCGGGGGGCACAGATACGCAGTATTTT	CASRLAGGTDTQYF	TRBV5-1	TRBD2	NA	TRBJ2-3
TGTGCCAGCAGTTCACTTACTCGACGGATGAACACTGAAGCTTTCTTT	CASSSLTRRMNTEAFF	TRBV27	NA	once	TRBJ1-1
TGTGCCAGCAGTGTCGTGACAGGGGGTACAGATACGCAGTATTTT	CASSVVTGGTDTQYF	TRBV2	TRBD1	NA	TRBJ2-3
TGTGCCAGCAGCTTAGCGGAGGCAGTCTATGGCTACACCTTC	CASSLAEAVYGYTF	TRBV7-9	NA	NA	TRBJ1-2
TGTGCCAGCAGTGAAAAAGAGACCCAGTACTTC	CASSEKETQYF	TRBV2	NA	NA	TRBJ2-5
TGTGCCAGCAGCCCACCAGGGAGCCGAAGTAACTATGGCTACACCTTC	CASSPPGSRSNYGYTF	TRBV5-4	NA	NA	TRBJ1-2
TGTGCCAGCAGTCTTCCGTTAGGAGGAAACTATGGCTACACCTTC	CASSLPLGGNYGYTF	TRBV28	NA	few	TRBJ1-2
TGCAGCGTTGATAGCGGGGGGGCGGGAGAGACCCAGTACTTC	CSVDSGGAGETQYF	TRBV29-1	TRBD2	NA	TRBJ2-5
TGTGCCAGCAGCCAAGCCAATCCGCAGGGATACACAAAGACAGATACGCAGTATTTT	CASSQANPQGYTKTDTQYF	TRBV4-2	NA	NA	TRBJ2-3
TGTGCCAGCACCGAAGAGCCAATTTCTGATGAGCAGTTCTTC	CASTEEPISDEQFF	TRBV6-5	NA	NA	TRBJ2-1
TGTGCCAGCGATCTAGCGGGGAAGTACAATGAGCAGTTCTTC	CASDLAGKYNEQFF	TRBV6-5	TRBD2	NA	TRBJ2-1
TGTGCCAGCAGTGATACGGGAGGAGGGAACTATGGCTACACCTTC	CASSDTGGGNYGYTF	TRBV2	NA	once	TRBJ1-2
TGTGCCAGCAGTGTCTCGGCGGGAGTCTTCGTGGGGCAAGAGACCCAGTACTTC	CASSVSAGVFVGQETQYF	TRBV6-1	TRBD2	NA	TRBJ2-5
TGTGCCAGCAGCTTGGGGACTAGCGGGAGATCAGAGACCCAGTACTTC	CASSLGTSGRSETQYF	TRBV5-4	TRBD2	NA	TRBJ2-5
TGTGCCAGCAGCTTCCGTAGCGGGAGTTCTGGGGCCAACGTCCTGACTTTC	CASSFRSGSSGANVLTF	TRBV14	TRBD2	NA	TRBJ2-6
TGTGCCAGTAGTATTCTGGGGGTCCCCTCGGAAAAACTGTTTTTT	CASSILGVPSEKLFF	TRBV19	NA	NA	TRBJ1-4
TGTGCCAGCAGTATGGACAGGGGGCAGCCCCAGCATTTT	CASSMDRGQPQHF	TRBV27	TRBD1	once	TRBJ1-5
TGTGCCACCAAAGAGGCCTTCGGTTCAGAGACCCAGTACTTC	CATKEAFGSETQYF	TRBV15	NA	NA	TRBJ2-5
TGTGCCAGCAGTTTGAGTCGCGGAGGGGAGACCCAGTACTTC	CASSLSRGGETQYF	TRBV28	NA	NA	TRBJ2-5
TGTGCCAGCAGCTTAGGGGTCCAGGTGTCCTACGAGCAGTACTTC	CASSLGVQVSYEQYF	TRBV7-2	NA	NA	TRBJ2-7
TGTGCCAGCAGCATTGGACAGGGGAGGTATGGCTACACCTTC	CASSIGQGRYGYTF	TRBV5-4	TRBD1	NA	TRBJ1-2
TGTGCCAGCTCACCCTTTGGGGGGCTAGACACTGAAGCTTTCTTT	CASSPFGGLDTEAFF	TRBV18	NA	NA	TRBJ1-1
TGTGCCAGCAGCTGGTGGAGAAGTCCCTACGAGCAGTACTTC	CASSWWRSPYEQYF	TRBV5-6	NA	NA	TRBJ2-7
TGTGCCAGCAGTACAAACAGGGGGATGGGGGAGACCCAGTACTTC	CASSTNRGMGETQYF	TRBV28	TRBD1	NA	TRBJ2-5